Below, 8 T cell receptor beta chains from the same sample are listed, as sequenced in a study of chemoradiotherapy in HPV16-positive cancers. Some clones are missing from TCRdb's copy, which holds only in-frame ones; the method was immunoSEQ multiplex PCR. The repertoire includes 15,000 to 20,000 clones, over 85% of them detected once, and 2% to 2.5% sits in the top ten. This sample comprised blood, obtained from a patient who underwent chemoradiotherapy. These receptors were taken from a human donor with HPV-associated anogenital cancer.

The rearrangement links TRBV19 to TRBJ2-2; D uncertain. Trimming removed 6 bases at V and 3 bases at J, with 11 bases between. The germline V gene encodes CDR1 LNHDA and CDR2 SQIVND (reference sequence). The CDR3 covers 14 residues. This CDR3 is CASRGRPDTGELFF. CDR3 in DNA: TGTGCCAGTAGGGGAAGGCCCGACACCGGGGAGCTGTTTTTT.

The chain carries TRBV5-1 and TRBJ1-4, with TRBD1 as a possible D gene (5 bases). Germline-derived CDR1 and CDR2 are SGHRS and YFSETQ. The CDR3 runs 13 residues. Trimming pared 0 bases from V and 7 bases from J, leaving 7 bases between. CDR3 sequence reads: CASSLGGGEKLFF. CDR3 in DNA: TGCGCCAGCAGCTTGGGCGGGGGTGAAAAACTGTTTTTT. Variable domain in full (rest from reference TRBV5-1 and TRBJ1-4): KAGVTQTPRYLIKTRGQQVTLSCSPISGHRSVSWYQQTPGQGLQFLFEYFSETQRNKGNFPGRFSGRQFSNSRSEMNVSTLELGDSALYLCASSLGGGEKLFFGSGTQLSVL.

This chain connects TRBV28 to TRBJ1-1, with 8 nucleotides matching TRBD1. Germline CDR1 is MDHEN and CDR2 is SYDVKM. The V segment lost 4 bases and the J segment 5 bases; nucleotides outside the gene matches: 9. The CDR3 covers 15 residues. This CDR3 reads CASSSIQGGDTEAFF. CDR3 DNA: TGTGCCAGCAGTTCAATACAGGGGGGGGATACTGAAGCTTTCTTT.

As to this clone: This sample includes further DNA sequences coding for the same CDR3. The chain is built from TRBV19 and TRBJ1-1, with D uncertain. This CDR3 contains 13 residues. The germline CDR1 and CDR2 sequences are LNHDA and SQIVND (reference sequence). Trimming cost V 2 bases and J 0 bases, with 4 bases left between them. The CDR3 here is CASSISVNTEAFF. The CDR3 DNA reads TGTGCCAGTAGTATATCAGTGAACACTGAAGCTTTCTTT.

The genes are TRBV2 and TRBJ1-1, with D perhaps TRBD1 (5 bases). Germline CDR1 reads SNHLY; CDR2 reads FYNNEI. The V gene lost 1 base and the J gene lost 4 bases, with 10 bases spanning the gap. The CDR3 runs to 14 residues. CDR3 loop: CASSEGGGFTEAFF. The CDR3 bases are TGTGCCAGCAGTGAAGGGGGGGGATTCACTGAAGCTTTCTTT.

This clone was counted a single time. The chain recombines TRBV5-6 with TRBJ2-2; D is possibly TRBD1 or TRBD2 (5 bases each). Germline V lookup: CDR1 SGHDT, CDR2 YYEEEE. The CDR3 is made up of 15 amino acids. Trimming left V 4 bases short and J 1 base short, with 11 bases between. CDR3 residues: CASSVGTGNTGELFF. The CDR3 DNA reads TGTGCCAGCAGCGTGGGGACGGGGAACACCGGGGAGCTGTTTTTT.

V gene TRBV18 combines with J gene TRBJ2-1; 9 bases match TRBD1. This CDR3 comprises 14 residues. Germline V CDR1 and CDR2: KGHSH, LQKENI. Trimming took 4 bases from V and 8 from J; bases not matched to a gene: 6. This CDR3 reads CASSQSTGGHEQFF. DNA for the CDR3: TGTGCCAGCTCACAATCGACAGGGGGGCATGAGCAGTTCTTC.

This chain joins TRBV7-9 and TRBJ1-2; 7 nucleotides agree with TRBD1. Per the germline V gene, CDR1 is SEHNR and CDR2 is FQNEAQ (reference sequence). CDR3 length: 13 amino acids. After removal of 1 base from V and 6 bases from J, the junction contained 2 bases not matched to a gene. CDR3 amino acids: CASSLGQGDGYTF. CDR3 nucleotide sequence: TGTGCCAGCAGCTTAGGACAGGGTGATGGCTACACCTTC.